Here is one T cell receptor (beta chain) with its context. This sample stems from a study of T cell changes during pregnancy in multiple sclerosis. V lost 6 bases, J lost 7 bases, and 11 bases stayed unmatched. The CDR3 spans 14 residues. Germline V gene data show CDR1 as SQVTM and CDR2 as ANQGSEA. The protocol was immunoSEQ multiplex PCR, while the TCRdb copy is restricted to in-frame clones and leaves out a portion. This repertoire shows fewer than 60,000 clones, roughly 87% found once; its top ten account for about 6.4%. The TCR was taken from a female donor in good health, enrolled as a control in a pregnancy study. The sequenced sample was peripheral blood, obtained in the third trimester of pregnancy. This chain links TRBV29-1 with TRBJ1-1; TRBD1 aligns across 10 bases. DNA of the CDR3: TGCAGCGTCGCCGGACAGGGGGTTTTCGGTGAAGCTTTCTTT. It translates to CSVAGQGVFGEAFF.